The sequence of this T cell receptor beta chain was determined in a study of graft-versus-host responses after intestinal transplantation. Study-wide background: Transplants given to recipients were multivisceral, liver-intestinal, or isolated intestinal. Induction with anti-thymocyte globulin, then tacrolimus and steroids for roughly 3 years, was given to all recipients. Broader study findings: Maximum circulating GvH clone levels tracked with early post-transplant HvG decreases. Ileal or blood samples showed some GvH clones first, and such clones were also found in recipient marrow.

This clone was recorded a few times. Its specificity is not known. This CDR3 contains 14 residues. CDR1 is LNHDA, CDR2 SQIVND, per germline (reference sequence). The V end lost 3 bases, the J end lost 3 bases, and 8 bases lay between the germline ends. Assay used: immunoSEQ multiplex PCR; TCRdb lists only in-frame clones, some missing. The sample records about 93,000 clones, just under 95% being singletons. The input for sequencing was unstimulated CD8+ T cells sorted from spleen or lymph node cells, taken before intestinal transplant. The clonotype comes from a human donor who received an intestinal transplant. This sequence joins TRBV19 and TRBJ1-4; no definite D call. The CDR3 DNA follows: TGTGCCAGTAGTATGCTAGCAGCTAATGAAAAACTGTTTTTT. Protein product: CASSMLAANEKLFF.